The TCR beta chain described here comes from a study of T cell clones after liver transplantation. The germline V gene has CDR1 SGHDT and CDR2 YYEEEE. Trimming left V 5 bases short and J 7 bases short, with 9 bases between. CDR3 size: 12 residues. This clone turned up a few times. Produced via immunoSEQ multiplex PCR; TCRdb's table is partial and in-frame only. The table has 53,000 or so clones, 84% seen once; the top ten hold 7.5% to 10%. The source of this sequence is a human donor who received a liver transplant. The material was CD4+ T cells from blood, obtained before liver transplant. This chain links TRBV5-6 with TRBJ1-4, with TRBD1 as a possible D gene (5 bases). The CDR3 nucleotides read TGTGCCAGCAGTAAGACAGTTGAAAAACTGTTTTTT. This codes for CASSKTVEKLFF.